The 15 T cell receptor beta chains below come from one sample, sequenced in a study of blood T cell repertoires in COVID-19. Some clones are missing from TCRdb's copy, which holds only in-frame ones; the method was immunoSEQ multiplex PCR. The table records approximately 100,000 clones, around 83% of them present only once. The sequenced sample consisted of peripheral blood. All receptors come from an elderly woman with active or convalescent COVID-19.

The V call is TRBV7-8, the J call TRBJ1-4, with 9 bases lining up with TRBD1. There are 15 residues in the CDR3. Germline lookup yields CDR1 SGHVS and CDR2 FQNEAQ. J lost 7 bases, V lost 1 base, and 4 bases had no gene match. CDR3: CASSLGGTGIEKLFF. The CDR3 region has the DNA TGTGCCAGCAGCTTAGGCGGGACAGGGATTGAAAAACTGTTTTTT. The entire variable domain, with the rest obtained from reference TRBV7-8 and TRBJ1-4, is as follows: GAGVSQSPRYKVAKRGQDVALRCDPISGHVSLFWYQQALGQGPEFLTYFQNEAQLDKSGLPSDRFFAERPEGSVSTLKIQRTQQEDSAVYLCASSLGGTGIEKLFFGSGTQLSVL.

The gene calls are TRBV28 and TRBJ2-7; 7 bases fit TRBD2. Germline loops: CDR1 MDHEN, CDR2 SYDVKM. This CDR3 contains 13 residues. CDR3 amino acids: CALGGGPSYEQYF. The CDR3 DNA reads TGTGCTCTCGGCGGGGGACCCTCCTACGAGCAGTACTTC.

The CDR3 DNA sequence: TGTGCCACCAGTGACTCTCTAACGAGGAGGGTAAGAGGCTACACCTTC. Translated: CATSDSLTRRVRGYTF. The J gene is TRBJ1-2, the V gene TRBV24-1; no clear D. Germline-derived CDR1 and CDR2 are KGHDR and SFDVKD. There are 16 residues in the CDR3. Trimming took off 4 bases at V and 8 bases at J, with 22 bases between the two ends.

V and J are TRBV3-1 (or the pseudogene TRBV3-2) and TRBJ1-1; maybe TRBD1 (6 bases). V shed 0 bases and J shed 11 bases, with 13 bases lying between them. The CDR3 sequence is 13 residues long. In germline, CDR1 is LGHDT, CDR2 YNNKEL (reference sequence). CDR3 coding DNA: TGTGCCAGCAGCCAAGATGCGGGGGCTCGGGCTTTCTTT. As protein: CASSQDAGARAFF.

The chain combines TRBV3-1 (or the pseudogene TRBV3-2) with TRBJ1-1; no clear D. Germline lookup yields CDR1 LGHDT and CDR2 YNNKEL (reference sequence). CDR3 size: 14 residues. The V end was cut by 4 bases, the J end by 4 bases, with 13 bases between. In DNA form, the CDR3 reads TGTGCCAGCAGCCCGGACCTCCGGGGCACTGAAGCTTTCTTT. Its translation: CASSPDLRGTEAFF.

The chain combines TRBV11-2 with TRBJ2-2, with 9 bases fitting TRBD1. The CDR3 has 14 amino acids. The germline gives CDR1 SGHAT, CDR2 FQNNGV. Trimming cost V 5 bases and J 7 bases; bases outside gene matches: 5. CDR3 sequence (DNA): TGTGCCAGCAGCCCGGGACAGGGCATCGGGGAGCTGTTTTTT. It codes for CASSPGQGIGELFF.

The V and J genes are TRBV7-2 and TRBJ2-1, with D uncertain. V was trimmed by 3 bases and J by 9 bases, leaving 15 bases between them. Germline-derived CDR1 and CDR2 are SGHTA and FQGNSA. The CDR3 consists of 14 residues. This chain's CDR3 is CASSLLPDRSEQFF. The CDR3 DNA reads as TGTGCCAGCAGCTTGCTACCGGATAGGAGTGAGCAGTTCTTC.

The sample holds one count of this clone. V gene TRBV9 combines with J gene TRBJ2-1, with 10 positions matching TRBD1. The CDR3 spans 14 residues. V shed 4 bases and J 4 bases; nucleotides not matched to a gene: 2. CDR1 is SGDLS and CDR2 is YYNGEE in the germline V gene. DNA for the CDR3: TGTGCCAGCAGCTGGACAGGGGGGTACAATGAGCAGTTCTTC. Residues: CASSWTGGYNEQFF.

CDR3 region: CAGNDRHGGELFF. CDR3 sequence (DNA): TGTGCCGGGAATGACAGGCACGGCGGGGAGCTGTTTTTT. This chain joins TRBV12-3 or TRBV12-4 and TRBJ2-2, with TRBD1 as a possible D gene (6 bases). The CDR3 consists of 13 residues. Trimming removed 11 bases at V and 7 bases at J, with 17 bases between.

V is TRBV5-1 and J is TRBJ2-7, with TRBD1 matching 11 bases. With V trimmed by 4 bases and J by 2 bases, 2 bases remained unmatched. The V gene's germline CDR1 is SGHRS and CDR2 YFSETQ. The CDR3 consists of 14 residues. CDR3 region: CASSRGQGAYEQYF. The CDR3 coding sequence is TGCGCCAGCAGCCGGGGACAGGGGGCCTACGAGCAGTACTTC.

J is TRBJ1-1 and V is TRBV3-1 (or the pseudogene TRBV3-2), with a weak D call TRBD1 (5 bases). Germline CDR1 is LGHDT and CDR2 is YNNKEL (reference sequence). The V end lost 4 bases, the J end lost 5 bases, and 14 bases lay between the germline ends. CDR3 length: 14 amino acids. The CDR3 DNA reads as TGTGCCAGCAGCCCCCGGGGGAGGGGAACTGAAGCTTTCTTT. Its translation: CASSPRGRGTEAFF.

This rearrangement joins TRBV25-1 to TRBJ2-6; 7 nucleotides match TRBD1. From germline, CDR1 is MGHDK and CDR2 SYGVNS. V shed 3 bases and J 2 bases; nucleotides not matched to a gene: 7. The CDR3 consists of 17 residues. The CDR3 DNA is TGTGCCAGCAGTGACCTACAGGGGAGCGCTGGGGCCAACGTCCTGACTTTC. This translates into CASSDLQGSAGANVLTF. The complete variable domain, with remaining parts taken from reference TRBV25-1 and TRBJ2-6, reads EADIYQTPRYLVIGTGKKITLECSQTMGHDKMYWYQQDPGMELHLIHYSYGVNSTEKGDLSSESTVSRIRTEHFPLTLESARPSHTSQYLCASSDLQGSAGANVLTFGAGSRLTVL.

This rearrangement joins TRBV19 to TRBJ1-2; the D gene is possibly TRBD1 (5 bases). This CDR3 is built from 13 residues. Per germline, CDR1 LNHDA and CDR2 SQIVND (reference sequence). V lost 5 bases and J lost 7, with 14 bases in between. The CDR3 sequence is CASSSRQMGGYTF. CDR3 in DNA: TGTGCCAGTAGTTCCCGACAGATGGGTGGCTACACCTTC.

V usage is TRBV2 and J usage is TRBJ2-7; 7 bases line up with TRBD1. Germline trimming cut 2 bases from V and 0 bases from J; bases unmatched to any gene: 7. CDR1 and CDR2 from the germline V gene are SNHLY and FYNNEI. The CDR3 contains 16 residues. The CDR3 DNA reads as TGTGCCAGCAGTGAACCCGGCAGGGGGATCTCCTACGAGCAGTACTTC. Residues: CASSEPGRGISYEQYF. The variable domain in full, completed from reference TRBV2 and TRBJ2-7, reads EPEVTQTPSHQVTQMGQEVILRCVPISNHLYFYWYRQILGQKVEFLVSFYNNEISEKSEIFDDQFSVERPDGSNFTLKIRSTKLEDSAMYFCASSEPGRGISYEQYFGPGTRLTVT.

The chain combines TRBV28 with TRBJ2-7; 13 bases match TRBD2. With V trimmed by 3 bases and J by 2 bases, 4 bases remained unmatched. Per germline, CDR1 MDHEN and CDR2 SYDVKM. There are 16 residues in the CDR3. As DNA, the CDR3 is TGTGCCAGCAGTTTCTGGACTAGCGGGAGACCCTACGAGCAGTACTTC. Protein sequence: CASSFWTSGRPYEQYF.